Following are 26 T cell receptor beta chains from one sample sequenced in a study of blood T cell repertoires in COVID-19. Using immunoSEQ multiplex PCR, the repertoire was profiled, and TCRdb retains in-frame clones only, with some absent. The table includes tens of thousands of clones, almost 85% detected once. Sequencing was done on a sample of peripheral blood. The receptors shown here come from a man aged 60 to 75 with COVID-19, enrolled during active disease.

In nucleotides, the CDR3 is TGTGCCACCAGCGGAGGGGGCGTAGAGGTAACTAATGAAAAACTGTTTTTT. As protein: CATSGGGVEVTNEKLFF. The V call is TRBV10-3, the J call TRBJ1-4; 7 positions agree with TRBD1. CDR3 size: 17 residues. Germline-derived CDR1 and CDR2 are ENHRY and SYGVKD. The junction had 15 bases not matched to a gene; V was cut back by 10 bases and J by 1 base.

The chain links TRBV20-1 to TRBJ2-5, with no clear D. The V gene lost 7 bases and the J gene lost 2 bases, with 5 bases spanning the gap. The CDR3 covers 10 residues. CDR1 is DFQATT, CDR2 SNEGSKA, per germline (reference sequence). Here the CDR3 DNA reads TGCAGTGGTGTACAAGAGACCCAGTACTTC. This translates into CSGVQETQYF.

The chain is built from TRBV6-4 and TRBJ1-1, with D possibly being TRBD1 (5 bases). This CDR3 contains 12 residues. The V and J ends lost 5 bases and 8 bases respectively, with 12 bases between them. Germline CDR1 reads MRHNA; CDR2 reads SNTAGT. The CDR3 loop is CASSRGAGEAFF. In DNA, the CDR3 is TGTGCCAGCAGTCGCGGGGCAGGGGAAGCTTTCTTT.

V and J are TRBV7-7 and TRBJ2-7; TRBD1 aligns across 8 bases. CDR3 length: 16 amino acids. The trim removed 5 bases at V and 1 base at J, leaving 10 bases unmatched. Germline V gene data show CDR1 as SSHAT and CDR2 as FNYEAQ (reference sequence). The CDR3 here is CASSPRTGRQSYEQYF. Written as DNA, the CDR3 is TGTGCCAGCAGCCCAAGGACAGGGAGGCAATCCTACGAGCAGTACTTC.

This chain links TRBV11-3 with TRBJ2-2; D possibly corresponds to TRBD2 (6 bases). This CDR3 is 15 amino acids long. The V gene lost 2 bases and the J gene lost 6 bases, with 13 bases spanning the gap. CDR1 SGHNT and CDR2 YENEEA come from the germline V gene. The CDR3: CASSLPGEKAGELFF. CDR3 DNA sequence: TGTGCCAGCAGCTTACCGGGAGAGAAGGCCGGGGAGCTGTTTTTT.

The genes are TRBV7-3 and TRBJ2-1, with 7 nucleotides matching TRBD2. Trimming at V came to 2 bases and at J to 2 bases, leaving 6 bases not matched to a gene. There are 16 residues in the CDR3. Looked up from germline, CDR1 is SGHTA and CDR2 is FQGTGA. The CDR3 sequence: CASSLWGLAAYNEQFF. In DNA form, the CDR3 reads TGTGCCAGCAGCTTATGGGGCCTAGCGGCCTACAATGAGCAGTTCTTC.

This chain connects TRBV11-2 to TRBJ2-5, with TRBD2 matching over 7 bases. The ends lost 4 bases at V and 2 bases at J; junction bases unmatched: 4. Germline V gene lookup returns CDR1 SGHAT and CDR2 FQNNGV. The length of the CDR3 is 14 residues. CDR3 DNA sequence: TGTGCCAGCAGCTCAAGCGGGGCTCAAGAGACCCAGTACTTC. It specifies CASSSSGAQETQYF.

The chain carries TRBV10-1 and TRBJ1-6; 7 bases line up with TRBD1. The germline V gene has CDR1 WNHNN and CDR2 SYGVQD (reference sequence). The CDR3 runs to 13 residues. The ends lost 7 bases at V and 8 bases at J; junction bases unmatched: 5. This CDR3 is CASNTGTDSPLHF. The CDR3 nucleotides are TGCGCCAGCAATACAGGGACAGATTCACCCCTCCACTTT.

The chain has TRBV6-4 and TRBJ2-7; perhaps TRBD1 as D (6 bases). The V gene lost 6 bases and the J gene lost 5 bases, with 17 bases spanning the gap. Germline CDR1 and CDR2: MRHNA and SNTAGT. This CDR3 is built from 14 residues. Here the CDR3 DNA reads TGTGCCAGCAGGAATAGGACAGAACTACACGAGCAGTACTTC. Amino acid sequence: CASRNRTELHEQYF.

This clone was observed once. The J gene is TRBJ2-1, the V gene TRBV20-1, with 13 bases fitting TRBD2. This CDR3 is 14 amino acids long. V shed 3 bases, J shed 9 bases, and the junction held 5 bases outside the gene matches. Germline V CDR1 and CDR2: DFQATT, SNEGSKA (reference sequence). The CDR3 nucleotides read TGCAGTGCTAGTACTAGCGGGAGGGCCCTTGAGCAGTTCTTC. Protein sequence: CSASTSGRALEQFF.

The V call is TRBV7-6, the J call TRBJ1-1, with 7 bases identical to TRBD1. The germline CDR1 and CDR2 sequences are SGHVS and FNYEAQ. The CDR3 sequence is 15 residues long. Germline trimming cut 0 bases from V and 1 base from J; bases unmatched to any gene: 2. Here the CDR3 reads CASSLAQGGNTEAFF. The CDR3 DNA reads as TGTGCCAGCAGCTTAGCGCAGGGGGGGAACACTGAAGCTTTCTTT.

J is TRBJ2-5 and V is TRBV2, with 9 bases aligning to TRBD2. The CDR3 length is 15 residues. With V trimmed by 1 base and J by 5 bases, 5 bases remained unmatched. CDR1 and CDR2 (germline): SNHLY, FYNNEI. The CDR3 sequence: CASSEVSGSDETQYF. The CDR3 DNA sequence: TGTGCCAGCAGTGAAGTTAGCGGGAGTGATGAGACCCAGTACTTC. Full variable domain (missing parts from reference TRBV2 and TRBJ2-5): EPEVTQTPSHQVTQMGQEVILRCVPISNHLYFYWYRQILGQKVEFLVSFYNNEISEKSEIFDDQFSVERPDGSNFTLKIRSTKLEDSAMYFCASSEVSGSDETQYFGPGTRLLVL.

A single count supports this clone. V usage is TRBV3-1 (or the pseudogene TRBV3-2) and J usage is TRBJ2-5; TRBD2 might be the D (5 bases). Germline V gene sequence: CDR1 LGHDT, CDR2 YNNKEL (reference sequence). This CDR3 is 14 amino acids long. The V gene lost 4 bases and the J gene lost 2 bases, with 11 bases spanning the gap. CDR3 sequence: CASSRILGQETQYF. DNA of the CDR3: TGTGCCAGCAGCCGCATACTAGGACAAGAGACCCAGTACTTC.

DNA of the CDR3: TGTGCCACCAGTGATGATCGGACTAGCGGGACCTATTGGACCGGGGAGCTGTTTTTT. Amino acids: CATSDDRTSGTYWTGELFF. V and J are TRBV24-1 and TRBJ2-2; 12 bases line up with TRBD2. J lost 5 bases, V lost 3 bases, and 12 bases had no gene match. The CDR3 totals 19 residues. CDR1 KGHDR and CDR2 SFDVKD come from the germline V gene.

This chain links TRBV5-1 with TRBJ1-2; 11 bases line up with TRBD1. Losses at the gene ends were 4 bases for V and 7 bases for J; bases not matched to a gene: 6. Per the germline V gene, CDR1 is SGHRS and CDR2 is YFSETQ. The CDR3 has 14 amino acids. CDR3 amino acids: CASSPGQGESGYTF. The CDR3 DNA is TGCGCCAGCAGCCCGGGACAGGGGGAAAGTGGCTACACCTTC. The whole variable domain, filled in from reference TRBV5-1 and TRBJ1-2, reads KAGVTQTPRYLIKTRGQQVTLSCSPISGHRSVSWYQQTPGQGLQFLFEYFSETQRNKGNFPGRFSGRQFSNSRSEMNVSTLELGDSALYLCASSPGQGESGYTFGSGTRLTVV.

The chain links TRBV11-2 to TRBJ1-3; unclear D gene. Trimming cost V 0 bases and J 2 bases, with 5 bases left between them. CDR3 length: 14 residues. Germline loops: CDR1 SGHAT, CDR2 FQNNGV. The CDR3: CASSLDPAGNTIYF. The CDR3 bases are TGTGCCAGCAGCTTAGATCCGGCTGGAAACACCATATATTTT.

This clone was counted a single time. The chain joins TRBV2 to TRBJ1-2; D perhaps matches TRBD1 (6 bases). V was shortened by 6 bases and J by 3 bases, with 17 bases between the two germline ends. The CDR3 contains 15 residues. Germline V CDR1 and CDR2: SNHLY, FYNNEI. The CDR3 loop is CASRPGHHGDYGYTF. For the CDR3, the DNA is TGTGCCAGCAGGCCGGGACACCACGGTGACTATGGCTACACCTTC.

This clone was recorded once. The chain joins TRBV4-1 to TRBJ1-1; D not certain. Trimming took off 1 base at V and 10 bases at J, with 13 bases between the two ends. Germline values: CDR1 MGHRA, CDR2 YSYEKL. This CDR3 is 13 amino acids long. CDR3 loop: CASSQVREVRAFF. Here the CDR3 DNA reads TGCGCCAGCAGCCAAGTTCGCGAGGTTCGAGCTTTCTTT.

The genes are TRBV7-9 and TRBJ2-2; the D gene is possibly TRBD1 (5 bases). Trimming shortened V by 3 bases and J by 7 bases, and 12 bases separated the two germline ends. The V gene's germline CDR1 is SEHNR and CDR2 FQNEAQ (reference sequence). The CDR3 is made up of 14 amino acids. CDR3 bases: TGTGCCAGCAGCTTGGCCGGTCAGGGCGGGGAGCTGTTTTTT. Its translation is CASSLAGQGGELFF.

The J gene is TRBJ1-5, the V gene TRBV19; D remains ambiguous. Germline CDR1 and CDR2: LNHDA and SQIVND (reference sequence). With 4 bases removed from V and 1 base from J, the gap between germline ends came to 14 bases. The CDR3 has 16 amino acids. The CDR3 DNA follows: TGTGCCAGTAGTACTCCCCCGGGGTTGAGCAATCAGCCCCAGCATTTT. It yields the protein CASSTPPGLSNQPQHF.

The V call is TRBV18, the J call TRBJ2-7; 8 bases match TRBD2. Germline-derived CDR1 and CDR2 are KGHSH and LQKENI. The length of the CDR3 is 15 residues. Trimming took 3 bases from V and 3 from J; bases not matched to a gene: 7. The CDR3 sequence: CASSPGSTSGYEQYF. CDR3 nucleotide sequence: TGTGCCAGCTCACCCGGTTCAACTAGCGGCTACGAGCAGTACTTC.

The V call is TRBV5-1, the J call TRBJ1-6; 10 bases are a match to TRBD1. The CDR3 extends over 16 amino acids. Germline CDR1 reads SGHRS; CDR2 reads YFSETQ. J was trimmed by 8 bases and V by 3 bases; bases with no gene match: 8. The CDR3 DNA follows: TGCGCCAGCAGCTCCCCTGGGGGGACAGGGGATTCACCCCTCCACTTT. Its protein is CASSSPGGTGDSPLHF.

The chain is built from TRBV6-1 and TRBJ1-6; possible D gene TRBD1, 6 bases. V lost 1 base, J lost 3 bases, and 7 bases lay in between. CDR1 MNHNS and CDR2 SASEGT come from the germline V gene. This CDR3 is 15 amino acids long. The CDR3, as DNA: TGTGCCAGCAGTGAAGGAGGGGGCTATAATTCACCCCTCCACTTT. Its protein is CASSEGGGYNSPLHF.

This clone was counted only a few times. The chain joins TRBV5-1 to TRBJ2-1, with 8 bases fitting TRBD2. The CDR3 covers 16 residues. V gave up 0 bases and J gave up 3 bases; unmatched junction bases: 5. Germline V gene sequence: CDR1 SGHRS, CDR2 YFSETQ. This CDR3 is CASSLARLAGYNEQFF. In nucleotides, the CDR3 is TGCGCCAGCAGCTTGGCCAGGCTAGCGGGCTACAATGAGCAGTTCTTC.

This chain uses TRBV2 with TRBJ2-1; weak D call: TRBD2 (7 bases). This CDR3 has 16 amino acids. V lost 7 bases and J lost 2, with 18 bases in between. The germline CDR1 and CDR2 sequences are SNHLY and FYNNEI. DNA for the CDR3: TGTGCCAGCAAGGGCGGGGGCGGAGATGCCTACAATGAGCAGTTCTTC. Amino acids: CASKGGGGDAYNEQFF. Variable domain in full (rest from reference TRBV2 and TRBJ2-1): EPEVTQTPSHQVTQMGQEVILRCVPISNHLYFYWYRQILGQKVEFLVSFYNNEISEKSEIFDDQFSVERPDGSNFTLKIRSTKLEDSAMYFCASKGGGGDAYNEQFFGPGTRLTVL.

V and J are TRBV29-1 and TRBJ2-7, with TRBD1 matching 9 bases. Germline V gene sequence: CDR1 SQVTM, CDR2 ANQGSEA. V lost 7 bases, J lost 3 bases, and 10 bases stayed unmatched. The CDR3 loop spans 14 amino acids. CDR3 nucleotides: TGCAGCGCTTCGGCCGGGACAGGGTTCTACGAGCAGTACTTC. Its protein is CSASAGTGFYEQYF.